Described below is a single T cell receptor beta chain sequence and its context. The antigen is undetermined. The data belong to a study of OX40 agonist ivuxolimab in advanced cancers. Study-level background: Subjects had a mean age of approximately 60 years, with a range of 23 to 79; less than 90% were male. Study observations and caveats: Also present in some nonresponders was a low level of normalized T-cell clonal expansion. Relative to CD4+ cells, CD8+ T cells on average had more expanded clones.

Generated by immunoSEQ multiplex PCR, the TCRdb table keeps only in-frame clones and is missing some. The sample contains approximately 38,000 clones, 82% of which appear only once. Patients with a history of autoimmune disease or on systemic immunosuppression were excluded. Germline values: CDR1 SGHAT, CDR2 FQNNGV. V lost 3 bases, J lost 5 bases, and 10 bases stayed unmatched. The CDR3 has 18 amino acids. The chain couples TRBV11-2 to TRBJ2-3; 14 nucleotides align to TRBD2. The TCR originated in an adult with an advanced solid tumor such as melanoma, head and neck, liver or kidney cancer. The sample here was CD4+ or CD8+ T cells sorted from blood, taken in a trial of the OX40 agonist ivuxolimab. CDR3: CASSFPRLAGGELDTQYF. The DNA for the CDR3 is TGTGCCAGCAGCTTCCCAAGACTAGCGGGAGGGGAATTAGATACGCAGTATTTT.